The 7 T cell receptor beta chains in this list originate from one sample, sequenced in a study of OX40 agonist ivuxolimab in advanced cancers. Profiled with immunoSEQ multiplex PCR; TCRdb holds only in-frame clones, not every one. The sample has around 30,000 clones; 89% are singletons. Sequenced material: CD4+ or CD8+ T cells sorted from blood, taken in a trial of the OX40 agonist ivuxolimab. Receptor source: an adult with an advanced solid tumor such as melanoma, head and neck, liver or kidney cancer.

The chain recombines TRBV29-1 with TRBJ2-2; no clear D. Germline V lookup: CDR1 SQVTM, CDR2 ANQGSEA. With 7 bases removed from V and 4 bases from J, the gap between germline ends came to 10 bases. This CDR3 has 12 amino acids. As DNA, the CDR3 is TGCAGCGGGATTAAGGGCACCGGGGAGCTGTTTTTT. Translation gives CSGIKGTGELFF.

J is TRBJ1-5 and V is TRBV7-9; no firm D call. CDR1 and CDR2 from the germline V gene are SEHNR and FQNEAQ (reference sequence). The ends were cut back, 5 bases at V and 4 bases at J, with 9 bases in the middle. The CDR3 covers 13 residues. The CDR3 spells CASSGERNQPQHF. Written as DNA, the CDR3 is TGTGCCAGCAGCGGGGAACGGAATCAGCCCCAGCATTTT.

The chain uses TRBV15 and TRBJ1-3; D is ambiguous. This CDR3 has 15 residues. V lost 5 bases, J lost 0 bases, and 11 bases lay in between. Germline V gene data show CDR1 as LNHNV and CDR2 as YYDKDF (reference sequence). The CDR3 sequence: CATSSWRDSGNTIYF. DNA for the CDR3: TGTGCCACCAGCTCGTGGCGGGACTCTGGAAACACCATATATTTT.

The chain uses TRBV10-3 and TRBJ2-3; the D call may be TRBD1 or TRBD2 (5 bases each). This CDR3 is 16 amino acids long. Trimming removed 4 bases from V and 1 base from J, with 15 bases in between. Germline V CDR1 and CDR2: ENHRY, SYGVKD. CDR3 region: CAISGDGGAGTDTQYF. The CDR3 DNA reads TGTGCCATCAGTGGGGACGGTGGTGCTGGCACAGATACGCAGTATTTT.

The chain links TRBV5-6 to TRBJ1-1, with D possibly TRBD1 on 5 matching bases. Germline values: CDR1 SGHDT, CDR2 YYEEEE. Trimming took off 4 bases at V and 2 bases at J, with 18 bases between the two ends. This CDR3 is built from 16 residues. The CDR3 DNA follows: TGTGCCAGCAGCCCGGGGGTTGTCAGATTAAACACTGAAGCTTTCTTT. Its protein product is CASSPGVVRLNTEAFF.

The V and J genes are TRBV10-3 and TRBJ1-2; 7 bases agree with TRBD1. Unmatched junction bases numbered 8, after V lost 4 bases and J lost 3 bases. The length of the CDR3 is 15 residues. Germline V gene data show CDR1 as ENHRY and CDR2 as SYGVKD. The DNA of the CDR3 is TGTGCCATCAGTGGGACACAGGGGATTGACTATGGCTACACCTTC. Encoded protein: CAISGTQGIDYGYTF.

The CDR3 DNA is TGTGCCAGTAGTGTAACAGGGATGACCTACGAGCAGTACTTC. As protein: CASSVTGMTYEQYF. V gene TRBV19 combines with J gene TRBJ2-7; weak D call: TRBD1 (6 bases). The CDR3 covers 14 residues. V was clipped by 5 bases and J by 2 bases, with 13 bases between them. Per the germline V gene, CDR1 is LNHDA and CDR2 is SQIVND (reference sequence).